This T cell receptor beta chain was recovered during a study of Ad26.COV2.S vaccination and SARS-CoV-2 variants. Using immunoSEQ multiplex PCR, the repertoire was profiled, and TCRdb retains in-frame clones only, with some absent. This table holds some 250,000 clones, more than 75% found once. Treatment: around 19 received Ad26.COV2.S at low or high dose, single or two shots; 5 received placebo; per-sample allocation not given. Material that was analyzed had been drawn on day 63 after the first vaccine or placebo injection. The CDR3 loop spans 19 amino acids. Germline-derived CDR1 and CDR2 are MNHNS and SASEGT. The trim removed 4 bases at V and 5 bases at J, leaving 17 bases unmatched.

The chain links TRBV6-1 to TRBJ2-5, with TRBD2 matching over 12 bases. Sequenced material: peripheral blood, taken in a trial of Ad26.COV2.S vaccine versus placebo. The receptor's source is a person aged 18-65 years who received the Ad26.COV2.S COVID-19 vaccine or a placebo. The CDR3 coding sequence is TGTGCCAGCAGTGCAAGCCTAGCGGGAGGGCTAGGGTTGGGGGAGACCCAGTACTTC. This gives the protein CASSASLAGGLGLGETQYF.